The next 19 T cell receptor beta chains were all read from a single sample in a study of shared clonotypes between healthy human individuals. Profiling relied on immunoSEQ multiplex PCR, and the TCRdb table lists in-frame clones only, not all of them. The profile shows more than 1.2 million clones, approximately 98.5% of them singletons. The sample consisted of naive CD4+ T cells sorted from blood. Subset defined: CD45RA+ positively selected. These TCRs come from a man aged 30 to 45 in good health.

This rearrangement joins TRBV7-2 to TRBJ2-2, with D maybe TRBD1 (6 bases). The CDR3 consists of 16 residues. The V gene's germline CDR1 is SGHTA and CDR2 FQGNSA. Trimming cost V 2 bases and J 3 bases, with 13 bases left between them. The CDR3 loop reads CASSLMGALYTGELFF. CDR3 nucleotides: TGTGCCAGCAGCTTAATGGGGGCTCTATACACCGGGGAGCTGTTTTTT.

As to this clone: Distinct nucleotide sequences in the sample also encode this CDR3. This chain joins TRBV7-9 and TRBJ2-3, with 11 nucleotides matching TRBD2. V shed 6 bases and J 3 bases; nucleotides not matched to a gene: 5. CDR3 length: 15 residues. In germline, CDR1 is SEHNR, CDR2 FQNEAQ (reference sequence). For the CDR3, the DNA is TGTGCCAGCAGTCCTAGCGGGAGGAGTACAGATACGCAGTATTTT. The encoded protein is CASSPSGRSTDTQYF.

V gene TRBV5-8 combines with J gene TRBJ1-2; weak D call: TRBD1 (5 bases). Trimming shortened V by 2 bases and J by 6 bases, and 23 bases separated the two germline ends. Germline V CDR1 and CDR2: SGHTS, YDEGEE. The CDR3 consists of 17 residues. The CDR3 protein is CASSLYQGSAKVNGYTF. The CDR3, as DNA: TGTGCCAGCAGCTTATACCAGGGAAGTGCGAAAGTAAATGGCTACACCTTC.

The CDR3 sequence is CASSAATGIEETQYF. DNA of the CDR3: TGTGCCAGCAGCGCAGCTACCGGGATTGAAGAGACCCAGTACTTC. J is TRBJ2-5 and V is TRBV5-6, with D perhaps matching TRBD2 (5 bases). The CDR3 is 15 residues long. V lost 4 bases, J lost 3 bases, and 16 bases lay in between. Germline V gene lookup returns CDR1 SGHDT and CDR2 YYEEEE.

CDR3 sequence: CASSSEALMNTEAFF. CDR3 DNA: TGTGCCAGCAGCTCGGAAGCCCTGATGAACACTGAAGCTTTCTTT. V and J are TRBV5-4 and TRBJ1-1; D is uncertain. The CDR3 loop spans 15 amino acids. Trimming removed 3 bases from V and 0 bases from J, with 12 bases in between. The germline gives CDR1 SGHNT, CDR2 YYREEE (reference sequence).

CDR3 sequence reads: CASSLVASVSTDTQYF. The CDR3 region has the DNA TGTGCCAGCAGCTTAGTTGCTAGTGTTAGCACAGATACGCAGTATTTT. The gene calls are TRBV7-2 and TRBJ2-3; D uncertain. Germline V gene data show CDR1 as SGHTA and CDR2 as FQGNSA. V lost 1 base, J lost 0 bases, and 11 bases lay in between. The length of the CDR3 is 16 residues.

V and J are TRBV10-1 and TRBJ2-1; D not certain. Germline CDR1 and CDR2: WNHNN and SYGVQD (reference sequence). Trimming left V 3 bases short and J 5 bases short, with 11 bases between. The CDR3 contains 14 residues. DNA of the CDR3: TGCGCCAGCAGTGAAAGCCATTGGGACAATGAGCAGTTCTTC. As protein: CASSESHWDNEQFF.

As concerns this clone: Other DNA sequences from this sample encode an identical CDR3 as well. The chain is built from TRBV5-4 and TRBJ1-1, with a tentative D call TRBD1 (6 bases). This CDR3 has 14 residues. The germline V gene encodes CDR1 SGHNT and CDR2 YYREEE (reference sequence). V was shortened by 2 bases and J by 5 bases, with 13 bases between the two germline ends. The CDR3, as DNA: TGTGCCAGCAGCTTCGGGGGGGCGCGGACTGAAGCTTTCTTT. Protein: CASSFGGARTEAFF.

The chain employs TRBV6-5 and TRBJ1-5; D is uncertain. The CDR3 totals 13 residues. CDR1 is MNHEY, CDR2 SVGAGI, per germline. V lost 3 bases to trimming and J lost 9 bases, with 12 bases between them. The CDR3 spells CASSYNRLRPQHF. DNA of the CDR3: TGTGCCAGCAGTTATAATCGGTTACGGCCCCAGCATTTT.

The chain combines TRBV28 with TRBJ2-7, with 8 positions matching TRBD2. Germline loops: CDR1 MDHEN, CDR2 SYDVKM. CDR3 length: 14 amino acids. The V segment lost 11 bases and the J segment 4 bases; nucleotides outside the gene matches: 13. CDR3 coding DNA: TGTGCCTCCCGGGGCAGCGGGAGCCAGTACGAGCAGTACTTC. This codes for CASRGSGSQYEQYF.

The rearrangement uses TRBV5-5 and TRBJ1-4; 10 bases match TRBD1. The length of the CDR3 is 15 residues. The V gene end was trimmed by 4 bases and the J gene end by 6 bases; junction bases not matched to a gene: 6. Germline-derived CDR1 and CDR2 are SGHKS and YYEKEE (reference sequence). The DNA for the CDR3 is TGTGCCAGCAGCAATCGACAGGGGGCGTATGAAAAACTGTTTTTT. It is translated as CASSNRQGAYEKLFF.

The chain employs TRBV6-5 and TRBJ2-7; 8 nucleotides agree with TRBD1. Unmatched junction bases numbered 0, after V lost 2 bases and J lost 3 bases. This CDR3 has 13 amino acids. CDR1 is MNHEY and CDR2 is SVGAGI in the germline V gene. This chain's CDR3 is CASSYDRGYEQYF. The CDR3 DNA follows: TGTGCCAGCAGTTACGACAGGGGCTACGAGCAGTACTTC.

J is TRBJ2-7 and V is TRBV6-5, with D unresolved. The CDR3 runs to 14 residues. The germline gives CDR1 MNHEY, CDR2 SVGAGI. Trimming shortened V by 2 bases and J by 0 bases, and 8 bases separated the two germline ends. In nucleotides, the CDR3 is TGTGCCAGCAGTTACAAGAGAATCTCCTACGAGCAGTACTTC. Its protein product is CASSYKRISYEQYF.

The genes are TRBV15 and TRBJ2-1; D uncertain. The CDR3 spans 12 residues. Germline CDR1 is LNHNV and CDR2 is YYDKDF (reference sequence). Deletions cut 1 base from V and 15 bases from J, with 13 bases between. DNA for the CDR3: TGTGCCACCAGCAGAGTTAACGCATGGCCGTTCTTC. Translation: CATSRVNAWPFF.

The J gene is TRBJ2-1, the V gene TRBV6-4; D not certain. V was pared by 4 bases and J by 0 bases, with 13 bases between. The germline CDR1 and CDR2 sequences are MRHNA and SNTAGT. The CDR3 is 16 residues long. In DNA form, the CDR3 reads TGTGCCAGCAGTGCCCACGACCCCAGCTCCTACAATGAGCAGTTCTTC. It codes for CASSAHDPSSYNEQFF.

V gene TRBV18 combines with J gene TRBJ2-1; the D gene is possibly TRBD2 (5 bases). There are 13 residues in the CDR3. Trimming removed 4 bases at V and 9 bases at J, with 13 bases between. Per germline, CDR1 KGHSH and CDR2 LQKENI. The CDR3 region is CASSQTSILEQFF. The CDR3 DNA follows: TGTGCCAGCTCACAAACTAGTATACTTGAGCAGTTCTTC.

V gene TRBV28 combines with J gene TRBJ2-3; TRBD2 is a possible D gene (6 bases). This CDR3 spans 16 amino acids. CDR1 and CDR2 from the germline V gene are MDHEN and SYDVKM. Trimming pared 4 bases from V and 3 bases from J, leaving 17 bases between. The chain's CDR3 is CASSWVWGGLTDTQYF. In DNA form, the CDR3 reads TGTGCCAGCAGTTGGGTTTGGGGAGGTCTGACAGATACGCAGTATTTT.

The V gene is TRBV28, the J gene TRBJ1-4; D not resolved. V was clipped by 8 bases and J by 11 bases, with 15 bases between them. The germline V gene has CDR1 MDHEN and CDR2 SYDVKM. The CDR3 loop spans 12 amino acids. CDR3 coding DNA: TGTGCCAGCGGACCCGCTTCGCGGAAACTGTTTTTT. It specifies CASGPASRKLFF.

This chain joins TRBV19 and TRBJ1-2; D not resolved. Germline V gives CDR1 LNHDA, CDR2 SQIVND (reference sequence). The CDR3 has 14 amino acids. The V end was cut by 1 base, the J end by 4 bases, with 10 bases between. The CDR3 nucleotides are TGTGCCAGTAGTATAGTTGTGGACGCCTATGGCTACACCTTC. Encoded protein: CASSIVVDAYGYTF.